Shown below are 26 T cell receptor beta chains from a single sample sequenced in a study of cytomegalovirus exposure and HLA in healthy donors. PCR amplification relied on 60 Vbeta primers (plus 13 Jbeta primers). The protocol was immunoSEQ multiplex PCR, while the TCRdb copy is restricted to in-frame clones and leaves out a portion. The sample includes 100,000 or so clones, around 74% of them seen just once. What was sequenced was PBMCs. All receptors derive from a woman aged 40 to 50 in good health and CMV-seropositive.

This chain joins TRBV27 and TRBJ2-3; TRBD2 aligns across 11 bases. V lost 5 bases and J lost 6; bases outside the gene matches: 4. The CDR3 has 14 amino acids. The germline V gene has CDR1 MNHEY and CDR2 SMNVEV (reference sequence). The CDR3 DNA reads as TGTGCCAGCAGTATACGGACTAGCGGGGATACGCAGTATTTT. Its protein product is CASSIRTSGDTQYF.

V and J are TRBV9 and TRBJ2-5; 9 bases line up with TRBD2. V gave up 4 bases and J gave up 4 bases; unmatched junction bases: 8. This CDR3 is built from 15 residues. Germline loops: CDR1 SGDLS, CDR2 YYNGEE. CDR3 DNA: TGTGCCAGCAGCTACGGGACTAGCCAAAGAGAGACCCAGTACTTC. It encodes CASSYGTSQRETQYF. Variable domain in full (rest from reference TRBV9 and TRBJ2-5): DSGVTQTPKHLITATGQRVTLRCSPRSGDLSVYWYQQSLDQGLQFLIQYYNGEERAKGNILERFSAQQFPDLHSELNLSSLELGDSALYFCASSYGTSQRETQYFGPGTRLLVL.

The chain has TRBV7-9 and TRBJ2-2; 7 nucleotides agree with TRBD2. Germline V CDR1 and CDR2: SEHNR, FQNEAQ (reference sequence). The ends lost 3 bases at V and 0 bases at J; junction bases unmatched: 4. The CDR3 has 16 amino acids. This CDR3 is CASSFRGGPNTGELFF. CDR3 DNA sequence: TGTGCCAGCAGCTTTCGGGGAGGGCCGAACACCGGGGAGCTGTTTTTT.

The chain carries TRBV5-1 and TRBJ1-1, with TRBD1 matching 7 bases. This CDR3 has 14 residues. The germline CDR1 and CDR2 sequences are SGHRS and YFSETQ. The trim removed 5 bases at V and 1 base at J, leaving 5 bases unmatched. The DNA for the CDR3 is TGCGCCAGCAGTAAGACAGGGCAGAACACTGAAGCTTTCTTT. It codes for CASSKTGQNTEAFF.

The sample holds one count of this clone. V gene TRBV7-9 combines with J gene TRBJ2-1, with D possibly TRBD2 on 6 matching bases. Germline loops: CDR1 SEHNR, CDR2 FQNEAQ (reference sequence). Between the trimmed V and J ends, which lost 4 bases and 1 base, there was a span of 14 bases. The CDR3 covers 16 residues. CDR3 bases: TGTGCCAGCAGCTCTCACGGGGGTTCTTCCTACAATGAGCAGTTCTTC. Amino acids: CASSSHGGSSYNEQFF. The full variable domain, in which reference TRBV7-9 and TRBJ2-1 provide the parts outside the CDR3, is DTGVSQNPRHKITKRGQNVTFRCDPISEHNRLYWYRQTLGQGPEFLTYFQNEAQLEKSRLLSDRFSAERPKGSFSTLEIQRTEQGDSAMYLCASSSHGGSSYNEQFFGPGTRLTVL.

V usage is TRBV18 and J usage is TRBJ1-5; D not certain. Trimming shortened V by 4 bases and J by 4 bases, and 8 bases separated the two germline ends. The CDR3 length is 13 residues. Germline CDR1 reads KGHSH; CDR2 reads LQKENI. The CDR3 sequence is CASSRDINQPQHF. In nucleotides, the CDR3 is TGTGCCAGCTCACGCGACATTAATCAGCCCCAGCATTTT.

This chain uses TRBV5-1 with TRBJ2-1; 8 bases map to TRBD1. V was pared by 7 bases and J by 9 bases, with 12 bases of the junction left unmatched. The germline V gene encodes CDR1 SGHRS and CDR2 YFSETQ. This CDR3 is 14 amino acids long. The CDR3 reads CASQGAGGGFEQFF. Here the CDR3 DNA reads TGCGCCAGCCAGGGGGCAGGAGGTGGGTTTGAGCAGTTCTTC. The whole variable domain, remainder taken from reference TRBV5-1 and TRBJ2-1, is KAGVTQTPRYLIKTRGQQVTLSCSPISGHRSVSWYQQTPGQGLQFLFEYFSETQRNKGNFPGRFSGRQFSNSRSEMNVSTLELGDSALYLCASQGAGGGFEQFFGPGTRLTVL.

This clone was recorded only once. One junction end does not reproduce the germline sequence, and a read error may be involved. The chain links TRBV7-9 to TRBJ2-7; D possibly corresponds to TRBD1 (6 bases). This CDR3 has 16 amino acids. CDR1 SEHNR and CDR2 FQNEAQ come from the germline V gene (reference sequence). In nucleotides, the CDR3 is TGTTCCAGCAGCCGCCCCGGACAGCCTACAACCTACGAGCAGTACTTC. It codes for CSSSRPGQPTTYEQYF.

The V and J genes are TRBV7-9 and TRBJ2-7; TRBD2 agrees at 14 bases. The CDR3 has 15 amino acids. Unmatched junction bases numbered 9, after V lost 5 bases and J lost 9 bases. Germline V gene lookup returns CDR1 SEHNR and CDR2 FQNEAQ (reference sequence). CDR3 loop: CASSPGTSGSSLQYF. CDR3 coding DNA: TGTGCCAGCAGCCCAGGGACTAGCGGGAGTTCCTTGCAGTACTTC.

V and J are TRBV28 and TRBJ1-5; the D is unclear. Germline V lookup: CDR1 MDHEN, CDR2 SYDVKM. The CDR3 totals 13 residues. The V gene lost 2 bases and the J gene lost 6 bases, with 8 bases spanning the gap. DNA for the CDR3: TGTGCCAGCAGTTTAATTAGTGCTCAGCCCCAGCATTTT. Its translation is CASSLISAQPQHF.

CDR3 sequence (DNA): TGTGCCAGCAGCTCCCGAGATGGCTACACCTTC. Its protein product is CASSSRDGYTF. The V gene is TRBV11-2, the J gene TRBJ1-2; D remains unclear. The V gene's germline CDR1 is SGHAT and CDR2 FQNNGV. CDR3 length: 11 amino acids. Trimming took 4 bases from V and 6 from J, leaving 6 bases between them.

This clone was seen once. The chain recombines TRBV28 with TRBJ2-5; D may be TRBD2 (6 bases). This CDR3 is 16 amino acids long. Deletions cut 6 bases from V and 4 bases from J, with 21 bases between. Germline V gene sequence: CDR1 MDHEN, CDR2 SYDVKM. In DNA, the CDR3 is TGTGCCAGCAGCCCCCCCCGGCGGGACCTTGGAGAGACCCAGTACTTC. Protein: CASSPPRRDLGETQYF.

The gene calls are TRBV14 and TRBJ2-4, with 10 bases that match TRBD2. V trimming: 1 base; J trimming: 8 bases; junction bases outside the gene matches: 5. The CDR3 length is 15 residues. CDR1 and CDR2 from the germline V gene are SGHDN and FVKESK. This CDR3 reads CASSQGGSGGDIQYF. CDR3 bases: TGTGCCAGCAGCCAAGGGGGCAGCGGGGGGGACATTCAGTACTTC.

This clone was detected only a few times. The V and J genes are TRBV5-5 and TRBJ2-2; TRBD1 agrees at 8 bases. Germline CDR1 is SGHKS and CDR2 is YYEKEE (reference sequence). This CDR3 region has 13 residues. Losses at the gene ends were 4 bases for V and 5 bases for J; bases not matched to a gene: 1. CDR3 sequence: CASSRDRTGELFF. CDR3 coding DNA: TGTGCCAGCAGCCGGGACAGGACCGGGGAGCTGTTTTTT.

CDR3 sequence (DNA): TGTGCCATCGCCAACTACAGGGGGCCCGGGGCAGATACGCAGTATTTT. Protein: CAIANYRGPGADTQYF. The rearrangement links TRBV10-3 to TRBJ2-3; 9 bases match TRBD1. Germline assignment: CDR1 ENHRY and CDR2 SYGVKD. The ends lost 8 bases at V and 4 bases at J; junction bases unmatched: 13. This CDR3 has 16 amino acids.

This chain connects TRBV6-1 to TRBJ2-7; TRBD1 matches at 10 bases. V was pared by 5 bases and J by 4 bases, with 5 bases of the junction left unmatched. Germline V lookup: CDR1 MNHNS, CDR2 SASEGT. The CDR3 consists of 14 residues. CDR3 residues: CASSTWDRGYEQYF. In nucleotides, the CDR3 is TGTGCCAGCAGTACCTGGGACAGGGGTTACGAGCAGTACTTC.

This chain's CDR3 is CASRRQGVTSYEQYF. The CDR3 nucleotides are TGTGCCAGCCGTAGACAGGGGGTGACCTCCTACGAGCAGTACTTC. V is TRBV28 and J is TRBJ2-7, with TRBD1 matching over 9 bases. Per germline, CDR1 MDHEN and CDR2 SYDVKM. The CDR3 is made up of 15 amino acids. The junction had 8 bases not matched to a gene; V was cut back by 8 bases and J by 0 bases.

This clone was seen just once. The chain carries TRBV11-1 and TRBJ1-2; D unclear. Per germline, CDR1 SGHAT and CDR2 FQDESV (reference sequence). With 3 bases removed from V and 11 bases from J, the gap between germline ends came to 22 bases. The CDR3 spans 15 residues. The chain's CDR3 is CASSLIMAGEGRYTF. The DNA for the CDR3 is TGTGCCAGCAGCTTGATAATGGCCGGCGAAGGGAGATACACCTTC.

The chain uses TRBV2 and TRBJ2-3; 7 nucleotides agree with TRBD2. V lost 7 bases to trimming and J lost 0 bases; unmatched junction nucleotides: 10. CDR3 length: 16 amino acids. Germline loops: CDR1 SNHLY, CDR2 FYNNEI. CDR3 in amino acids: CASKGLGSGSTDTQYF. CDR3 sequence (DNA): TGTGCCAGCAAAGGGTTGGGTAGCGGGAGCACAGATACGCAGTATTTT.

The chain couples TRBV7-8 to TRBJ1-5; TRBD1 matches 8 bases. The length of the CDR3 is 17 residues. The germline CDR1 and CDR2 sequences are SGHVS and FQNEAQ. The J segment lost 3 bases and the V segment lost 0 bases, leaving 7 bases of the junction unmatched. CDR3 nucleotide sequence: TGTGCCAGCAGCTTAGCGTACAGGGGGTGGGACAATCAGCCCCAGCATTTT. This gives the protein CASSLAYRGWDNQPQHF.

The V gene is TRBV19, the J gene TRBJ1-2; 7 bases are a match to TRBD1. Per germline, CDR1 LNHDA and CDR2 SQIVND (reference sequence). V trimming: 6 bases; J trimming: 5 bases; junction bases outside the gene matches: 9. The CDR3 is 14 amino acids. CDR3 in amino acids: CASSPPGQPYGYTF. CDR3 coding DNA: TGTGCCAGTAGCCCGCCGGGACAGCCTTATGGCTACACCTTC.

CDR3 in DNA: TGTGCCAGCAGGGACAGGGGGTTCTTGAACACTGAAGCTTTCTTT. Its translation is CASRDRGFLNTEAFF. The rearrangement links TRBV2 to TRBJ1-1; 10 bases agree with TRBD1. The junction had 4 bases not matched to a gene; V was cut back by 6 bases and J by 0 bases. The CDR3 is 15 residues long. CDR1 and CDR2 from the germline V gene are SNHLY and FYNNEI.

Concerning this clone: At one of its ends the junction is not consistent with the germline gene, which may arise from a read error. The J gene is TRBJ2-7, the V gene TRBV18; no firm D call. The CDR3 length is 13 residues. CDR1 is KGHSH and CDR2 is LQKENI in the germline V gene. This CDR3 is CASPPASSYEQYF. The DNA of the CDR3 is TGTGCCAGCCCACCGGCTAGCTCCTACGAGCAGTACTTC.

The V gene is TRBV13, the J gene TRBJ2-3; TRBD2 matches 7 bases. Losses at the gene ends were 2 bases for V and 5 bases for J; bases not matched to a gene: 10. The germline V gene encodes CDR1 PRHDT and CDR2 FYEKMQ (reference sequence). This CDR3 has 16 residues. CDR3 nucleotides: TGTGCCAGCAGCTTAAGCTTGCGGGAGTTGCAAGATACGCAGTATTTT. Amino acid sequence: CASSLSLRELQDTQYF.

The chain carries TRBV7-6 and TRBJ1-2, with TRBD1 identical over 7 bases. The V and J ends lost 3 bases and 4 bases, in that order; junction bases with no gene match: 17. The CDR3 is 18 amino acids. CDR1 and CDR2 (germline): SGHVS, FNYEAQ. The CDR3 is CASSFPPSGTAIPYGYTF. The CDR3, as DNA: TGTGCCAGCAGCTTTCCCCCTTCAGGGACAGCGATTCCCTATGGCTACACCTTC.

V is TRBV27 and J is TRBJ2-2, with 10 bases aligning to TRBD2. J was trimmed by 4 bases and V by 6 bases; bases with no gene match: 11. The CDR3 has 17 residues. Germline V gene sequence: CDR1 MNHEY, CDR2 SMNVEV (reference sequence). CDR3 residues: CASSGLSGRGVTGELFF. The CDR3 bases are TGTGCCAGCAGCGGCCTCAGCGGGAGGGGGGTCACCGGGGAGCTGTTTTTT.